One sample yielded the 9 T cell receptor beta chains listed below, sequenced in a study of blood T cell repertoires in COVID-19. Some clones are missing from TCRdb's copy, which holds only in-frame ones; the method was immunoSEQ multiplex PCR. The table shows about 140,000 clones, with roughly 88% occurring only once. Sequencing used peripheral blood. Source of these receptors: a man between 60 and 75 years old with active or convalescent COVID-19.

The chain is built from TRBV7-9 and TRBJ1-5, with D perhaps TRBD1 (6 bases). The CDR3 totals 14 residues. Trimming removed 5 bases at V and 5 bases at J, with 13 bases between. Per germline, CDR1 SEHNR and CDR2 FQNEAQ (reference sequence). The CDR3 loop is CASSEGGFDQPQHF. Here the CDR3 DNA reads TGTGCCAGCAGCGAGGGGGGGTTCGATCAGCCCCAGCATTTT.

This clone was seen only a few times. This rearrangement joins TRBV11-2 to TRBJ1-3; tentative D call: TRBD1 (5 bases). V was pared by 1 base and J by 11 bases, with 9 bases between. The length of the CDR3 is 12 residues. Per germline, CDR1 SGHAT and CDR2 FQNNGV. The DNA of the CDR3 is TGTGCCAGCAGCTTAGGGGGCTCATCCATATATTTT. This encodes CASSLGGSSIYF. The whole variable domain, filled in from reference TRBV11-2 and TRBJ1-3, reads EAGVAQSPRYKIIEKRQSVAFWCNPISGHATLYWYQQILGQGPKLLIQFQNNGVVDDSQLPKDRFSAERLKGVDSTLKIQPAKLEDSAVYLCASSLGGSSIYFGEGSWLTVV.

The rearrangement links TRBV6-5 to TRBJ1-5; maybe TRBD1 (5 bases). V gave up 6 bases and J gave up 3 bases, with 15 bases separating them. The CDR3 is 15 amino acids. Per germline, CDR1 MNHEY and CDR2 SVGAGI. DNA of the CDR3: TGTGCCAGCAGCCTGGGCTGGGGCCCCAATCAGCCCCAGCATTTT. Protein sequence: CASSLGWGPNQPQHF.

The chain joins TRBV18 to TRBJ1-5; weak D call: TRBD1 (5 bases). The CDR3 covers 14 residues. The germline gives CDR1 KGHSH, CDR2 LQKENI. Trimming cost V 2 bases and J 3 bases, with 8 bases left between them. CDR3 coding DNA: TGTGCCAGCTCACCAGGGGCCCTCAATCAGCCCCAGCATTTT. It encodes CASSPGALNQPQHF.

The V and J genes are TRBV7-9 and TRBJ1-4; D perhaps matches TRBD1 (5 bases). Germline lookup yields CDR1 SEHNR and CDR2 FQNEAQ (reference sequence). This CDR3 region has 14 residues. Between the trimmed V and J ends, which lost 5 bases and 7 bases, there was a span of 14 bases. The CDR3 region has the DNA TGTGCCAGCAGCGTTGTCGGGGGTGGTGAAAAACTGTTTTTT. Encoded protein: CASSVVGGGEKLFF.

V and J are TRBV7-6 and TRBJ2-7; D is uncertain. Germline V gives CDR1 SGHVS, CDR2 FNYEAQ. V shed 0 bases and J shed 3 bases, with 9 bases lying between them. The CDR3 has 14 amino acids. The chain's CDR3 is CASSLAYRDYEQYF. The CDR3 nucleotides are TGTGCCAGCAGCTTAGCGTACAGAGACTACGAGCAGTACTTC.

The rearrangement uses TRBV7-2 and TRBJ2-2, with D unresolved. There are 14 residues in the CDR3. V lost 4 bases and J 3 bases, leaving 9 bases between the germline ends. The V gene's germline CDR1 is SGHTA and CDR2 FQGNSA. The CDR3 nucleotides are TGTGCCAGCAGCTCCTTTCGGGACACCGGGGAGCTGTTTTTT. Translated: CASSSFRDTGELFF.

This chain links TRBV6-5 with TRBJ1-2; D gene uncertain. V was pared by 7 bases and J by 2 bases, with 14 bases between. CDR3 length: 14 amino acids. Germline V gene lookup returns CDR1 MNHEY and CDR2 SVGAGI. Here the CDR3 reads CASTLGGYNYGYTF. CDR3 nucleotides: TGTGCCAGCACATTAGGAGGATACAACTATGGCTACACCTTC.

V and J are TRBV6-2 or TRBV6-3 and TRBJ1-2; TRBD1 matches 7 bases. The CDR3 has 14 residues. Germline CDR1 reads MNHEY; CDR2 reads SVGEGT. The trim removed 4 bases at V and 6 bases at J, leaving 8 bases unmatched. CDR3 DNA: TGTGCCAGCAGTTCCAGGGGGGCTGTGGATGGCTACACCTTC. Translating gives CASSSRGAVDGYTF.